This entry describes one T cell receptor (beta chain). Antigen unknown. The sample comes from a study of T cell responses to AZD1222 COVID-19 vaccine. Notes on the study in general: Scientists sampled the repertoires only once the peak T cell response had passed. Clonal diversity may have been underestimated, and the donors were mostly white British, with more females than males.

Trimming took 6 bases from V and 3 from J; bases not matched to a gene: 5. CDR3 length equals 13 residues. Germline assignment: CDR1 MNHNY and CDR2 SVGAGI (reference sequence). Generated by immunoSEQ multiplex PCR, the TCRdb table keeps only in-frame clones and is missing some. This repertoire shows about 48,000 clones, 80% to 90% found once; its top ten account for roughly 6.4%. This TCR was sampled from an adult who received the AZD1222 COVID-19 vaccine. This specimen consisted of peripheral blood, obtained 28 days after the second AZD1222 dose. The chain employs TRBV6-6 and TRBJ2-7, with TRBD2 matching 7 bases. This CDR3 reads CASSSKRGYEQYF. As DNA, the CDR3 is TGTGCCAGCAGCTCCAAGCGGGGCTACGAGCAGTACTTC.